A single sample is the source of the 14 T cell receptor beta chains below, sequenced in a study of shared clonotypes between healthy human individuals. Clones were sequenced by immunoSEQ multiplex PCR, and TCRdb holds only the in-frame ones, with some missing. The table includes roughly 2,500,000 clones, 80% to 95% detected once. The sample consisted of naive CD4+ T cells from PBMCs. Stated subset: CD45RA+ positively selected. These receptors were obtained from a man younger than 30 in good health. Some clones in this sample may be carry-over from other donors' samples.

This rearrangement joins TRBV5-6 to TRBJ2-1; TRBD2 matches at 12 bases. This CDR3 has 15 residues. The J segment lost 7 bases and the V segment lost 5 bases, leaving 7 bases of the junction unmatched. Germline CDR1 SGHDT, CDR2 YYEEEE. Written as DNA, the CDR3 is TGTGCCAGCAGGGAGACTAGCGGGAGTCGAAATGAGCAGTTCTTC. Translating gives CASRETSGSRNEQFF.

This clone is a singleton in its sample. Within the sample, other DNA sequences also encode this same CDR3. This chain joins TRBV5-1 and TRBJ1-1, with a weak D call TRBD1 (6 bases). V was trimmed by 4 bases and J by 1 base, leaving 11 bases between them. The CDR3 is made up of 14 amino acids. Germline V gene lookup returns CDR1 SGHRS and CDR2 YFSETQ. The CDR3 DNA reads as TGCGCCAGCAGCCTGGGGGGCGGGAACACTGAAGCTTTCTTT. Translating it yields CASSLGGGNTEAFF.

V and J are TRBV2 and TRBJ1-4; D gene uncertain. This CDR3 region has 11 residues. The ends were cut back, 3 bases at V and 11 bases at J, with 7 bases in the middle. The germline gives CDR1 SNHLY, CDR2 FYNNEI. CDR3 sequence reads: CASSDPGKLFF. The CDR3 region has the DNA TGTGCCAGCAGTGACCCTGGGAAACTGTTTTTT.

The chain couples TRBV9 to TRBJ2-1; TRBD2 is a possible D gene (6 bases). Germline lookup yields CDR1 SGDLS and CDR2 YYNGEE. CDR3 length: 13 amino acids. Trimming removed 5 bases from V and 8 bases from J, with 14 bases in between. The CDR3 region is CASSRILADEQFF. CDR3 DNA: TGTGCCAGCAGTAGGATACTAGCAGATGAGCAGTTCTTC.

The chain couples TRBV28 to TRBJ1-5; unclear D gene. The ends were cut back, 8 bases at V and 3 bases at J, with 8 bases in the middle. The CDR3 consists of 12 residues. Germline CDR1 is MDHEN and CDR2 is SYDVKM. CDR3 nucleotides: TGTGCCAGCGCAGGAATCAATCAGCCCCAGCATTTT. As protein: CASAGINQPQHF.

The J gene is TRBJ1-1, the V gene TRBV28, with D possibly matching TRBD1 (6 bases). The CDR3 runs 16 residues. In germline, CDR1 is MDHEN, CDR2 SYDVKM. V was pared by 1 base and J by 9 bases, with 21 bases between. The CDR3 nucleotides are TGTGCCAGCAGTTTATCCGGGGGGCTGAGTATCGTTAAAGCTTTCTTT. Translation gives CASSLSGGLSIVKAFF.

The chain carries TRBV7-8 and TRBJ2-3; D gene ambiguous. Trimming pared 1 base from V and 2 bases from J, leaving 4 bases between. Per the germline V gene, CDR1 is SGHVS and CDR2 is FQNEAQ. The CDR3 covers 13 residues. CDR3 amino acids: CASSLGITDTQYF. For the CDR3, the DNA is TGTGCCAGCAGCTTAGGTATCACAGATACGCAGTATTTT.

The J gene is TRBJ2-7, the V gene TRBV18, with 9 bases identical to TRBD1. This CDR3 region has 13 residues. The germline V gene has CDR1 KGHSH and CDR2 LQKENI. V gave up 6 bases and J gave up 3 bases; unmatched junction bases: 3. The CDR3 region is CASSTTGGYEQYF. CDR3 in DNA: TGTGCCAGCTCGACGACAGGGGGCTACGAGCAGTACTTC.

The chain employs TRBV11-2 and TRBJ2-6, with TRBD1 matching 9 bases. J was trimmed by 0 bases and V by 3 bases; bases with no gene match: 6. Germline V gene lookup returns CDR1 SGHAT and CDR2 FQNNGV. The CDR3 runs 18 residues. CDR3 residues: CASSFRGQGISGANVLTF. CDR3 nucleotide sequence: TGTGCCAGCAGCTTCAGGGGACAGGGAATCTCTGGGGCCAACGTCCTGACTTTC.

The chain uses TRBV7-9 and TRBJ1-6; no clear D. The length of the CDR3 is 14 residues. Germline V CDR1 and CDR2: SEHNR, FQNEAQ (reference sequence). V was trimmed by 5 bases and J by 7 bases, leaving 12 bases between them. In DNA, the CDR3 is TGTGCCAGCAGCCTTGACTGGTTAAATTCACCCCTCCACTTT. Residues: CASSLDWLNSPLHF.

The rearrangement uses TRBV28 and TRBJ1-2; TRBD1 is a possible D gene (5 bases). The CDR3 loop spans 13 amino acids. CDR1 and CDR2 (germline): MDHEN, SYDVKM. V gave up 4 bases and J gave up 7 bases, with 13 bases separating them. This chain's CDR3 is CASSSPPGGGYTF. CDR3 in DNA: TGTGCCAGCAGTTCCCCCCCCGGGGGTGGCTACACCTTC.

The chain carries TRBV18 and TRBJ1-1, with TRBD1 matching over 9 bases. With 3 bases clipped from V and 0 bases from J, the junction kept 8 bases outside the gene matches. CDR1 is KGHSH, CDR2 LQKENI, per germline. The CDR3 is 17 residues long. The CDR3 is CASSPSDRGSLNTEAFF. CDR3 nucleotides: TGTGCCAGCTCACCGAGTGACAGGGGGTCCTTGAACACTGAAGCTTTCTTT.

CDR3 protein: CASSLRTGGYGYTF. The DNA of the CDR3 is TGTGCCAGCAGCTTGCGGACAGGCGGATATGGCTACACCTTC. The chain combines TRBV5-8 with TRBJ1-2, with TRBD1 identical over 7 bases. With 1 base clipped from V and 5 bases from J, the junction kept 5 bases outside the gene matches. The CDR3 is made up of 14 amino acids. Germline V gives CDR1 SGHTS, CDR2 YDEGEE.

V usage is TRBV5-4 and J usage is TRBJ2-1, with TRBD2 matching over 10 bases. The CDR3 is 18 residues long. The germline V gene has CDR1 SGHNT and CDR2 YYREEE (reference sequence). V lost 4 bases to trimming and J lost 0 bases; unmatched junction nucleotides: 10. The DNA for the CDR3 is TGTGCCAGCAGCACGGGCAACTTAGCGGGAGGCTCCTACAATGAGCAGTTCTTC. Encoded protein: CASSTGNLAGGSYNEQFF.